These 2 T cell receptor beta chains were sequenced from one sample in a study of immune characterization of retroperitoneal liposarcoma. Using its own MiXCR run on the PCR reads, TCRdb lists one record per CDR3 protein. Of more than 4,500 distinct CDR3 sequences in the sample, over 25% were seen once. Material for sequencing was tumor tissue. These receptors all stem from a female donor with retroperitoneal liposarcoma.

On this clonotype: Lacking the conserved final phenylalanine or tryptophan, this CDR3 likely reflects a read error. It is unclear where the CDR3 begins or ends on the DNA, so no DNA is shown, and the CDR3 is as TCRdb lists it. The rearrangement links TRBV6-1 to TRBJ2-1; TRBD2, the D gene given by the table, was not confirmed from the DNA. The germline V gene has CDR1 MNHNS and CDR2 SASEGT. The length of the CDR3 is 8 amino acids, counting both ends. The CDR3: CASGKTSR.

In its sample, this clonotype was seen many times. The V call is TRBV12-3 or TRBV12-4, the J call TRBJ2-5; maybe TRBD2 (7 bases). V lost 6 bases and J lost 1, with 18 bases in between. The CDR3 is made up of 16 amino acids. The CDR3 loop is CASSPGGGAGQETQYF. CDR3 bases: TGTGCCAGCAGCCCGGGTGGGGGGGCTGGCCAAGAGACCCAGTACTTC.